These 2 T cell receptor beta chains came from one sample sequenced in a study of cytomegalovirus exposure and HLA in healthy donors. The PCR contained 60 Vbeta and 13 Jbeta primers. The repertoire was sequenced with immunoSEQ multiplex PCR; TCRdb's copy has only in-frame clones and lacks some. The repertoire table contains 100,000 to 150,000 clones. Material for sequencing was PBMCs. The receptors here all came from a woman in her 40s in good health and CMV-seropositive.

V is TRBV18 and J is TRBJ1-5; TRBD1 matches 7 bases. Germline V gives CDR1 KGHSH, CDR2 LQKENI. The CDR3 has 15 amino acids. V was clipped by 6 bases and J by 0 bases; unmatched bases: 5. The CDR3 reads CASSSGTDSNQPQHF. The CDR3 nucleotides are TGTGCCAGCTCTTCCGGGACAGATAGCAATCAGCCCCAGCATTTT. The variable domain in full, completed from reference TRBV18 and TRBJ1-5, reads NAGVMQNPRHLVRRRGQEARLRCSPMKGHSHVYWYRQLPEEGLKFMVYLQKENIIDESGMPKERFSAEFPKEGPSILRIQQVVRGDSAAYFCASSSGTDSNQPQHFGDGTRLSIL.

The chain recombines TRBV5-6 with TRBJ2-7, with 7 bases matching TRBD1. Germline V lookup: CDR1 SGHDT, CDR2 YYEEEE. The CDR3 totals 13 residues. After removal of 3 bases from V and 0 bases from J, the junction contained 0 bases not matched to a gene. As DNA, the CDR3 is TGTGCCAGCAGCTGGGACAGCTCCTACGAGCAGTACTTC. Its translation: CASSWDSSYEQYF.